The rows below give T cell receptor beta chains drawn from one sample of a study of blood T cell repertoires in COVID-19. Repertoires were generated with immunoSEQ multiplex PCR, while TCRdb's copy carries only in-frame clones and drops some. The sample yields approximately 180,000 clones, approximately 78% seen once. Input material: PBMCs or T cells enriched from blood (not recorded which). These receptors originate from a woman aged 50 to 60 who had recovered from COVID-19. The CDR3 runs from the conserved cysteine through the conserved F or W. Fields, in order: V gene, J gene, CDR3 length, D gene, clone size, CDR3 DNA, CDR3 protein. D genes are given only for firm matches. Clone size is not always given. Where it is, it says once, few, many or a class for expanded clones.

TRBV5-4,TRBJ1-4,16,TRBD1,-,TGTGCCAGCAGCTTGATGGTGTCAGGGGGGAGAGAAAAACTGTTTTTT,CASSLMVSGGREKLFF
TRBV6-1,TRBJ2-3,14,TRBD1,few,TGTGCCAGTAACCCGGGACAGGGGACAGATACGCAGTATTTT,CASNPGQGTDTQYF
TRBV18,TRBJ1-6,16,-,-,TGTGCCAGCTCACGAACAGGGAGAAGGGATAATTCACCCCTCCACTTT,CASSRTGRRDNSPLHF
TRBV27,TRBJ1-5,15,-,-,TGTGCCAGCGCCCTTGGGCAGGGCCCCAATCAGCCCCAGCATTTT,CASALGQGPNQPQHF
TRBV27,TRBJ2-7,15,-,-,TGTGCCAGCAGTTTTAGCTCAGGGGATATCGGGGAGCAGTACTTC,CASSFSSGDIGEQYF
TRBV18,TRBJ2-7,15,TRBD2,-,TGTGCCAGCTCACCACTTTCTAGCGGAGCCTACGAGCAGTACTTC,CASSPLSSGAYEQYF
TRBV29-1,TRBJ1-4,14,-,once,TGCAGCGTTAGTCCGGGTGCAACTAATGAAAAACTGTTTTTT,CSVSPGATNEKLFF
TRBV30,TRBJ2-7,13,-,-,TGTGCCTGGAGTGTACTAGAGGGAACTGAGCAGTACTTC,CAWSVLEGTEQYF
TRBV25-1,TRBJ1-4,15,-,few,TGTGCCAGCAGTGGGGGAGGCGGACGGTGGGAAAAACTGTTTTTT,CASSGGGGRWEKLFF
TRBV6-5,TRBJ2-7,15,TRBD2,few,TGTGCCAGCAGTTACTCGGGCGGGAGGACCTACGAGCAGTACTTC,CASSYSGGRTYEQYF
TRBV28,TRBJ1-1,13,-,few,TGTGCCAGCAGTTGGCAGGTGAACACTGAAGCTTTCTTT,CASSWQVNTEAFF
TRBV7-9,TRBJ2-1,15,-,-,TGTGCCAGCAGCCATGGGGGCGTTTCTTTTGATGAGCAGTTCTTC,CASSHGGVSFDEQFF
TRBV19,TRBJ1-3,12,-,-,TGTGCCAGTAGTTGGCCTGGAAACACCATATATTTT,CASSWPGNTIYF
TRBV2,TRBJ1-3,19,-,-,TGTGCCAGCAGTGAAGCAAGGTGGGGCACCCTGAGCTCTGGAAACACCATATATTTT,CASSEARWGTLSSGNTIYF
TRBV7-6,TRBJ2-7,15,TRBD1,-,TGTGCCAGCAGCTCCGGGTATACAGGGGTTTACGAGCAGTACTTC,CASSSGYTGVYEQYF
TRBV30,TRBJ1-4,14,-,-,TGTGCCTGGAGTGGACAGACGATAACAGAAAAACTGTTTTTT,CAWSGQTITEKLFF